This TCR beta chain derives from a study of identical twins. TCRdb re-called the 5' RACE reads with MiXCR, one entry per CDR3 protein. Seen here are around 960,000 distinct CDR3 sequences, around 12% observed once, and the top ten hold under 2%. V was clipped by 5 bases and J by 4 bases; unmatched bases: 4. This CDR3 has 15 amino acids. Germline V gene lookup returns CDR1 DFQATT and CDR2 SNEGSKA (reference sequence). This clonotype was observed at least ten times. Its specificity is unknown. Study-level points and caveats: Twin-shared out-of-frame alpha sequences were enriched for low generation probability.

The data were also submitted as part of a second study, on yellow fever vaccine responses in identical twins.

The sequenced sample consisted of PBMCs. This clonotype originated in a woman younger than 30 in good health. The J gene is TRBJ2-3, the V gene TRBV20-1; 15 positions match TRBD2. CDR3 sequence (DNA): TGCAGTGCTGGGGGACTAGCGGGAGGTTCAGATACGCAGTATTTT. It codes for CSAGGLAGGSDTQYF.